This TCR beta chain was captured by sequencing in a study of beta chain features in type 1 diabetes. Overall study results and limits: Researchers caution that PCR might favor shorter templates, equally among patients and controls.

Trimming pared 2 bases from V and 5 bases from J, leaving 6 bases between. CDR3 length: 13 residues. Germline CDR1 reads SEHNR; CDR2 reads FQNEAQ (reference sequence). This clone came up many times. No antigen is known for it. Expressed TCRB transcripts were sequenced, since all the RNA that had been isolated was reverse transcribed. Only in-frame clones appear in the TCRdb table, and some are missing; sequencing was by immunoSEQ multiplex PCR. The sample yields roughly 300,000 clones, roughly 8% seen once. The clonotype comes from a young woman in good health. Material for sequencing was central memory CD4+ T cells from blood. V is TRBV7-9 and J is TRBJ1-4; a weak D match, TRBD1 (6 bases). CDR3 region: CASSLQGNEKLFF. The CDR3 coding sequence is TGTGCCAGCAGCTTACAGGGGAATGAAAAACTGTTTTTT.